The 19 T cell receptor beta chains below all came from one sample that was sequenced in a study of T cell responses to AZD1222 COVID-19 vaccine. Generated by immunoSEQ multiplex PCR, the TCRdb table keeps only in-frame clones and is missing some. This sample has about 100,000 clones, with around 87% found just once. Sequenced material: peripheral blood, taken on day 0 of MenACWY control vaccination. Receptors were obtained from an adult in good health.

J is TRBJ1-2 and V is TRBV9; 8 nucleotides match TRBD1. CDR1 is SGDLS, CDR2 YYNGEE, per germline. V was pared by 3 bases and J by 8 bases, with 9 bases of the junction left unmatched. The CDR3 length is 14 residues. CDR3 protein: CASSGRTGYEGYTF. The CDR3 DNA reads TGTGCCAGCAGCGGAAGGACAGGGTACGAGGGCTACACCTTC.

The gene calls are TRBV7-2 and TRBJ2-1; D remains unclear. Trimming removed 2 bases at V and 4 bases at J, with 12 bases between. CDR3 length equals 15 residues. Germline-derived CDR1 and CDR2 are SGHTA and FQGNSA. CDR3 in amino acids: CASSLTTSRYNEQFF. CDR3 nucleotide sequence: TGTGCCAGCAGCTTAACCACCTCTCGGTACAATGAGCAGTTCTTC.

This chain uses TRBV6-6 with TRBJ1-6; D uncertain. The CDR3 consists of 14 residues. V lost 3 bases, J lost 10 bases, and 13 bases lay in between. Per germline, CDR1 MNHNY and CDR2 SVGAGI (reference sequence). In DNA, the CDR3 is TGTGCCAGCAGTTATCCCCCGCCCGACTCACCCCTCCACTTT. Residues: CASSYPPPDSPLHF.

V usage is TRBV19 and J usage is TRBJ2-5; TRBD2 might be the D (6 bases). The CDR3 extends over 12 amino acids. Germline lookup yields CDR1 LNHDA and CDR2 SQIVND (reference sequence). V was shortened by 6 bases and J by 7 bases, with 12 bases between the two germline ends. The CDR3 region has the DNA TGTGCCAGTAGGGGGGGAGGTGGGACCCAGTACTTC. It yields the protein CASRGGGGTQYF.

The CDR3 sequence is CASSLEPGVGGYTF. The CDR3 DNA reads as TGTGCCAGCAGCTTGGAACCGGGGGTTGGAGGCTACACCTTC. The chain combines TRBV5-5 with TRBJ1-2; D is possibly TRBD1 (5 bases). CDR1 SGHKS and CDR2 YYEKEE come from the germline V gene (reference sequence). The V gene lost 0 bases and the J gene lost 8 bases, with 14 bases spanning the gap. This CDR3 has 14 residues.

The chain has TRBV7-9 and TRBJ1-6; a weak D match, TRBD1 (6 bases). The CDR3 spans 15 residues. With 2 bases removed from V and 9 bases from J, the gap between germline ends came to 14 bases. Germline CDR1 SEHNR, CDR2 FQNEAQ (reference sequence). This CDR3 is CASSLMETGASPLHF. The CDR3 DNA reads TGTGCCAGCAGCTTAATGGAGACGGGGGCTTCACCCCTCCACTTT.

V and J are TRBV5-4 and TRBJ1-1; D is unresolved. There are 16 residues in the CDR3. Trimming removed 0 bases at V and 0 bases at J, with 12 bases between. Per the germline V gene, CDR1 is SGHNT and CDR2 is YYREEE (reference sequence). The CDR3 loop reads CASSLGAPQLNTEAFF. As DNA, the CDR3 is TGTGCCAGCAGCTTGGGGGCCCCCCAGTTGAACACTGAAGCTTTCTTT.

This chain joins TRBV29-1 and TRBJ2-3; a weak D match, TRBD1 (5 bases). CDR3 length: 11 residues. V was clipped by 4 bases and J by 14 bases, with 16 bases between them. Per germline, CDR1 SQVTM and CDR2 ANQGSEA. The DNA for the CDR3 is TGCAGCGTTGGAATGCCGGACAAAGGGTATTTT. It translates to CSVGMPDKGYF.

The count of this clone is one. V is TRBV19 and J is TRBJ1-2, with a tentative D call TRBD1 (5 bases). This CDR3 contains 14 residues. Trimming removed 6 bases from V and 5 bases from J, with 16 bases in between. Looked up from germline, CDR1 is LNHDA and CDR2 is SQIVND (reference sequence). DNA for the CDR3: TGTGCCAGTAGCCTCGGGACGGGAGATTATGGCTACACCTTC. Protein: CASSLGTGDYGYTF.

The chain links TRBV4-1 to TRBJ2-2, with D possibly being TRBD2 (6 bases). Trimming removed 0 bases at V and 5 bases at J, with 13 bases between. The CDR3 loop spans 16 amino acids. Germline CDR1 MGHRA, CDR2 YSYEKL. The CDR3 reads CASSQDPGVSTGELFF. For the CDR3, the DNA is TGCGCCAGCAGCCAAGATCCGGGGGTCTCGACCGGGGAGCTGTTTTTT.

The chain carries TRBV4-1 and TRBJ1-2, with D possibly matching TRBD1 (5 bases). The CDR3 covers 15 residues. Trimming took 3 bases from V and 8 from J, leaving 19 bases between them. CDR1 and CDR2 from the germline V gene are MGHRA and YSYEKL. The CDR3 spells CASSQARAGKWGYTF. Written as DNA, the CDR3 is TGCGCCAGCAGCCAGGCAAGGGCAGGGAAGTGGGGCTACACCTTC.

V is TRBV7-3 and J is TRBJ2-3; 9 bases map to TRBD2. Germline values: CDR1 SGHTA, CDR2 FQGTGA. The trim removed 3 bases at V and 0 bases at J, leaving 4 bases unmatched. This CDR3 contains 16 residues. Here the CDR3 reads CASSLGLAVSTDTQYF. CDR3 bases: TGTGCCAGCAGCTTGGGACTAGCAGTTAGCACAGATACGCAGTATTTT.

This clone was seen just once. DNA of the CDR3: TGTGCCAGCACTTTAAGTTCTAGCGGGGGCCCAGGACCCCCCTACAATGAGCAGTTCTTC. Its translation: CASTLSSSGGPGPPYNEQFF. The chain joins TRBV21-1 to TRBJ2-1; the table calls TRBD2, which could not be checked here. TRBV21-1 counts as a pseudogene. This CDR3 has 20 residues.

The chain recombines TRBV7-2 with TRBJ2-3; 15 bases fit TRBD2. The V segment lost 6 bases and the J segment 4 bases; nucleotides outside the gene matches: 5. The CDR3 runs to 16 residues. CDR1 is SGHTA, CDR2 FQGNSA, per germline. The CDR3 coding sequence is TGTGCCAGCAGACCTGGGACTAGCGGGAGGTCAGATACGCAGTATTTT. Amino acids: CASRPGTSGRSDTQYF.

The chain has TRBV7-2 and TRBJ1-5, with no clear D. The CDR3 extends over 14 amino acids. Trimming took off 5 bases at V and 2 bases at J, with 10 bases between the two ends. In germline, CDR1 is SGHTA, CDR2 FQGNSA. CDR3 sequence: CASSQDYGNQPQHF. The CDR3 DNA follows: TGTGCCAGCAGCCAGGATTACGGCAATCAGCCCCAGCATTTT.

This rearrangement joins TRBV28 to TRBJ1-4; possibly TRBD1 for D (6 bases). In germline, CDR1 is MDHEN, CDR2 SYDVKM. CDR3 length equals 16 residues. V was clipped by 6 bases and J by 4 bases, with 18 bases between them. CDR3: CASSSPAGQDNEKLFF. The DNA of the CDR3 is TGTGCCAGCAGCTCCCCCGCGGGACAAGATAATGAAAAACTGTTTTTT.

The gene calls are TRBV29-1 and TRBJ1-3; 7 nucleotides agree with TRBD1. Trimming took 5 bases from V and 8 from J; bases not matched to a gene: 9. The CDR3 has 13 residues. CDR1 and CDR2 (germline): SQVTM, ANQGSEA. CDR3 DNA: TGCAGCGTTAGCCCAACAGGGGCCGACACCATATATTTT. This translates into CSVSPTGADTIYF.

The chain has TRBV5-8 and TRBJ1-2; D unresolved. Trimming left V 0 bases short and J 2 bases short, with 5 bases between. CDR1 is SGHTS and CDR2 is YDEGEE in the germline V gene. The CDR3 loop spans 13 amino acids. CDR3 coding DNA: TGTGCCAGCAGCTTGGGGCAGAACTATGGCTACACCTTC. Its translation: CASSLGQNYGYTF.

The J gene is TRBJ1-5, the V gene TRBV19, with 7 bases lining up with TRBD1. Germline V CDR1 and CDR2: LNHDA, SQIVND (reference sequence). CDR3 length equals 12 residues. J gave up 6 bases and V 7 bases, and 3 bases lay outside the gene matches. CDR3 nucleotides: TGTGCCAGTAAACAGGGGCGTCAGCCCCAGCATTTT. Translated, it gives CASKQGRQPQHF.